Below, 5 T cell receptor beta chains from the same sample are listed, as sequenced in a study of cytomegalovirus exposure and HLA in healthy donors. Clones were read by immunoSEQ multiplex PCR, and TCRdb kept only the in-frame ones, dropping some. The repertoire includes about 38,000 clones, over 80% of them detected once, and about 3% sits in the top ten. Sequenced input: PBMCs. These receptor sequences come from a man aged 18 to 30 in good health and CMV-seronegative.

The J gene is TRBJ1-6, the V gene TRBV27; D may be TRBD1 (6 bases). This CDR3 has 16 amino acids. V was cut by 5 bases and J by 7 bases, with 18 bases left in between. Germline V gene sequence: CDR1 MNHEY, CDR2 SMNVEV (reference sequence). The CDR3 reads CASSPSSGTPNSPLHF. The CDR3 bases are TGTGCCAGCAGTCCTTCCTCCGGGACACCCAATTCACCCCTCCACTTT.

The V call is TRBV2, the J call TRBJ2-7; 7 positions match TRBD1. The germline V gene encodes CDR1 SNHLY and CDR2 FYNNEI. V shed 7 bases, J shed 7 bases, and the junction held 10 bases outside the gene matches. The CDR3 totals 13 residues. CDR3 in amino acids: CASTGTDLWEQYF. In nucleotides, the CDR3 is TGTGCCAGCACCGGGACAGACCTTTGGGAGCAGTACTTC.

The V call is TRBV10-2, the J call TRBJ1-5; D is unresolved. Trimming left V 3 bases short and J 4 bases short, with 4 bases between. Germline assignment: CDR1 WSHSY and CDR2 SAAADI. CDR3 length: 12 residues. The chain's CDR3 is CASSESNQPQHF. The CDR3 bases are TGCGCCAGCAGTGAATCGAATCAGCCCCAGCATTTT.

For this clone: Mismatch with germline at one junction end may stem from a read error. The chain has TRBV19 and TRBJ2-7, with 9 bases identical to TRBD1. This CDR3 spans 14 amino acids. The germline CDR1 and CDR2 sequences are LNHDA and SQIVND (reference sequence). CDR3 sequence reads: CASSLDRGSYEQYF. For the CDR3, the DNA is TGTGCCAGTAGTCTAGACAGGGGGTCCTACGAGCAGTACTTC. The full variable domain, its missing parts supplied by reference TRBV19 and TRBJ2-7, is DGGITQSPKYLFRKEGQNVTLSCEQNLNHDAMYWYRQDPGQGLRLIYYSQIVNDFQKGDIAEGYSVSREKKESFPLTVTSAQKNPTAFYLCASSLDRGSYEQYFGPGTRLTVT.

Here the CDR3 DNA reads TGCAGCGTTGGTATCCCCCGGGGAACCACAGATACGCAGTATTTT. Translated: CSVGIPRGTTDTQYF. The genes are TRBV29-1 and TRBJ2-3; D possibly corresponds to TRBD2 (5 bases). This CDR3 region has 15 residues. V was pared by 4 bases and J by 2 bases, with 16 bases between. CDR1 and CDR2 (germline): SQVTM, ANQGSEA.